This T cell receptor (beta chain) was captured in a study of blood T cells in healthy people across ages. V dropped 7 bases and J dropped 5; count of bases not matched to a gene: 1. CDR3 length: 14 amino acids. In germline, CDR1 is SNHLY, CDR2 FYNNEI. Sample-barcoded 5' priming and a J-beta primer mix drove a second PCR of roughly 6 to 12 cycles. With 12 random nucleotides, a template-switch adaptor tagged each individual cDNA molecule. TCRdb reprocessed the 5' RACE reads via MiXCR and lists one record per CDR3 protein. In the table there are 700,000 to 900,000 distinct CDR3 sequences, roughly 50% of which are singletons.

The sample comprised blood. This clonotype originated in a man older than 75 in good health. The chain joins TRBV2 to TRBJ2-5; 16 bases agree with TRBD2. This CDR3 is CASTGLAGGETQYF. CDR3 DNA: TGTGCCAGCACGGGACTAGCGGGAGGGGAGACCCAGTACTTC.